Shown below are 28 T cell receptor beta chains from a single sample sequenced in a study of beta chain features in type 1 diabetes. The antigens of these receptors remain unknown. Study findings and constraints: Shorter TCRB CDR3s, moderately but significantly so, marked every one of the four CD4+ subsets in Type 1 diabetes patients.

Isolated RNA was reverse transcribed in full, so expressed TCRB transcripts were sequenced. Assay used: immunoSEQ multiplex PCR; TCRdb lists only in-frame clones, some missing. The table lists 250,000 or so clones, approximately 15% of them singletons, with about 0.018% in the top ten. Specimen: naive CD4+ T cells from blood. The receptors come from a man aged 25-45 years with type 1 diabetes.

The CDR3 sequence: CATASPGNQPQHF. The CDR3 bases are TGTGCCACCGCTTCCCCAGGGAATCAGCCCCAGCATTTT. The chain combines TRBV19 with TRBJ1-5, with D tentatively TRBD1 (5 bases). V lost 10 bases, J lost 4 bases, and 14 bases lay in between. CDR1 is LNHDA, CDR2 SQIVND, per germline (reference sequence). The CDR3 runs to 13 residues.

In its sample, this clone was seen a few times. The chain carries TRBV2 and TRBJ2-3; no definite D call. Germline V gene data show CDR1 as SNHLY and CDR2 as FYNNEI. This CDR3 contains 12 residues. V was shortened by 1 base and J by 4 bases, with 3 bases between the two germline ends. CDR3 loop: CASSEGADTQYF. The DNA of the CDR3 is TGTGCCAGCAGTGAAGGCGCAGATACGCAGTATTTT.

A few counts support this clone. The gene calls are TRBV29-1 and TRBJ2-3; the match to TRBD2 covers 7 bases. The germline CDR1 and CDR2 sequences are SQVTM and ANQGSEA. This CDR3 comprises 16 residues. The V segment lost 4 bases and the J segment 4 bases; nucleotides outside the gene matches: 14. This CDR3 is CSVVRLADTLPDTQYF. The CDR3, as DNA: TGCAGCGTTGTACGCCTAGCGGATACCTTGCCAGATACGCAGTATTTT.

V gene TRBV30 combines with J gene TRBJ2-7, with TRBD2 identical over 14 bases. V trimming: 4 bases; J trimming: 1 base; junction bases outside the gene matches: 3. CDR3 length: 15 amino acids. Germline V gives CDR1 GTSNPN, CDR2 SVGIG (reference sequence). CDR3 coding DNA: TGTGCCTGGAACCGACTAGCGGGAGGGTCCTACGAGCAGTACTTC. This codes for CAWNRLAGGSYEQYF.

The V gene is TRBV15, the J gene TRBJ1-5; 7 bases are shared with TRBD1. This CDR3 has 14 amino acids. J gave up 15 bases and V 1 base, and 12 bases lay outside the gene matches. Germline V gene sequence: CDR1 LNHNV, CDR2 YYDKDF (reference sequence). CDR3 coding DNA: TGTGCCACCAGCAGAGTAGGTACGACAGGGAGCCGGCATTTT. This sequence encodes CATSRVGTTGSRHF.

This chain connects TRBV5-1 to TRBJ1-5; no clear D gene. Trimming shortened V by 2 bases and J by 5 bases, and 8 bases separated the two germline ends. Germline-derived CDR1 and CDR2 are SGHRS and YFSETQ. The CDR3 has 13 residues. This CDR3 reads CASSFNPDQPQHF. The CDR3 bases are TGCGCCAGCAGCTTCAACCCAGATCAGCCCCAGCATTTT.

This clone has just a few counts. The V call is TRBV13, the J call TRBJ1-6, with TRBD1 as a possible D gene (6 bases). From germline, CDR1 is PRHDT and CDR2 FYEKMQ (reference sequence). The V gene lost 4 bases and the J gene lost 5 bases, with 12 bases spanning the gap. The CDR3 contains 15 residues. As DNA, the CDR3 is TGTGCCAGCAGCTCCACAGGGAGGGATAATTCACCCCTCCACTTT. Translation: CASSSTGRDNSPLHF.

The V gene is TRBV5-1, the J gene TRBJ2-7; 10 bases are a match to TRBD1. Germline values: CDR1 SGHRS, CDR2 YFSETQ. This CDR3 is built from 15 residues. The V gene end was trimmed by 4 bases and the J gene end by 4 bases; junction bases not matched to a gene: 8. The CDR3 reads CASSASTGGVYEQYF. The DNA of the CDR3 is TGCGCCAGCAGCGCCTCGACAGGGGGCGTATACGAGCAGTACTTC.

This clone has a handful of counts. The chain uses TRBV7-2 and TRBJ2-7, with a possible D match to TRBD2 (5 bases). From germline, CDR1 is SGHTA and CDR2 FQGNSA. Trimming removed 0 bases from V and 0 bases from J, with 9 bases in between. This CDR3 comprises 15 residues. This CDR3 reads CASSLASGSSYEQYF. CDR3 DNA sequence: TGTGCCAGCAGCTTAGCGTCGGGGAGCTCCTACGAGCAGTACTTC.

CDR3 sequence (DNA): TGCAGCGTTAGGGGGACAGGGGGCAACGAGCAGTACTTC. Translation gives CSVRGTGGNEQYF. The chain combines TRBV29-1 with TRBJ2-7; 12 nucleotides match TRBD1. CDR3 size: 13 residues. From germline, CDR1 is SQVTM and CDR2 ANQGSEA. The junction had 4 bases not matched to a gene; V was cut back by 5 bases and J by 5 bases.

The rearrangement uses TRBV13 and TRBJ2-6; possibly TRBD1 for D (6 bases). Deletions cut 5 bases from V and 1 base from J, with 15 bases between. The CDR3 is 17 residues long. CDR1 and CDR2 (germline): PRHDT, FYEKMQ (reference sequence). CDR3 protein: CASSPQGRPSGANVLTF. The DNA for the CDR3 is TGTGCCAGCAGCCCCCAGGGGCGGCCATCTGGGGCCAACGTCCTGACTTTC.

This clone showed up just a few times. The chain couples TRBV7-2 to TRBJ2-1, with 7 bases that match TRBD1. The germline CDR1 and CDR2 sequences are SGHTA and FQGNSA. This CDR3 is 13 amino acids long. The V segment lost 2 bases and the J segment 13 bases; nucleotides outside the gene matches: 8. CDR3 in amino acids: CASSLSAAGGQFF. CDR3 DNA: TGTGCCAGCAGCTTAAGTGCCGCAGGGGGTCAGTTCTTC.

A few counts support this clone. V gene TRBV5-1 combines with J gene TRBJ2-7; D is perhaps TRBD2 (5 bases). Looked up from germline, CDR1 is SGHRS and CDR2 is YFSETQ. Trimming cost V 0 bases and J 7 bases, with 17 bases left between them. This CDR3 is 15 amino acids long. The CDR3 DNA reads as TGCGCCAGCAGCTTGGATGAGGGATCCCCTAGGGAGCAGTACTTC. It yields the protein CASSLDEGSPREQYF.

The chain is built from TRBV7-6 and TRBJ1-6; D is undetermined. Germline V lookup: CDR1 SGHVS, CDR2 FNYEAQ. The CDR3 spans 14 residues. Trimming removed 5 bases at V and 8 bases at J, with 13 bases between. The CDR3 spells CASSNQGGYSPLHF. The CDR3 DNA reads TGTGCCAGCAGCAACCAAGGAGGGTATTCACCCCTCCACTTT. Looking up the rest from reference TRBV7-6 and TRBJ1-6 gives the full variable domain: GAGVSQSPRYKVTKRGQDVALRCDPISGHVSLYWYRQALGQGPEFLTYFNYEAQQDKSGLPNDRFSAERPEGSISTLTIQRTEQRDSAMYRCASSNQGGYSPLHFGNGTRLTVT.

The gene calls are TRBV5-4 and TRBJ2-3, with 9 bases matching TRBD1. The germline CDR1 and CDR2 sequences are SGHNT and YYREEE (reference sequence). V trimming: 3 bases; J trimming: 5 bases; junction bases outside the gene matches: 7. The CDR3 sequence is 15 residues long. The DNA for the CDR3 is TGTGCCAGCAGCTCGGGACAGGGTAGACGAGATACGCAGTATTTT. Translating it yields CASSSGQGRRDTQYF.

This clone was counted a single time. This CDR3 is CASSIQGGNQPQHF. The DNA for the CDR3 is TGTGCCAGTAGTATACAGGGGGGCAATCAGCCCCAGCATTTT. V and J are TRBV19 and TRBJ1-5, with 7 positions matching TRBD1. The V segment lost 2 bases and the J segment 2 bases; nucleotides outside the gene matches: 0. The CDR3 runs 14 residues. Looked up from germline, CDR1 is LNHDA and CDR2 is SQIVND (reference sequence).

This clone was detected a few times. The gene calls are TRBV11-2 and TRBJ2-1; D may be TRBD2 (7 bases). Trimming removed 6 bases from V and 0 bases from J, with 12 bases in between. The CDR3 loop spans 15 amino acids. Per the germline V gene, CDR1 is SGHAT and CDR2 is FQNNGV. CDR3 bases: TGTGCCAGCAGAGGCGGGGGCGGCTCCTACAATGAGCAGTTCTTC. Encoded protein: CASRGGGGSYNEQFF.

V gene TRBV2 combines with J gene TRBJ2-4; no firm D call. From germline, CDR1 is SNHLY and CDR2 FYNNEI. The CDR3 is 15 amino acids. V gave up 0 bases and J gave up 3 bases, with 9 bases separating them. DNA of the CDR3: TGTGCCAGCAGTGAAGCGCGAGTTTACAAAAACATTCAGTACTTC. Protein sequence: CASSEARVYKNIQYF.

This chain joins TRBV15 and TRBJ2-7, with 9 bases identical to TRBD1. The V and J ends lost 9 bases and 4 bases, in that order; junction bases with no gene match: 10. The germline V gene encodes CDR1 LNHNV and CDR2 YYDKDF (reference sequence). This CDR3 contains 14 residues. This chain's CDR3 is CATQRDRDRYEQYF. The CDR3 DNA follows: TGTGCCACTCAGAGGGACAGGGATCGGTACGAGCAGTACTTC.

Only a few counts were recorded for this clone. The V call is TRBV5-1, the J call TRBJ2-1; TRBD2 agrees at 8 bases. Germline V gene data show CDR1 as SGHRS and CDR2 as YFSETQ. This CDR3 has 15 residues. The V and J ends lost 4 bases and 9 bases, in that order; junction bases with no gene match: 12. CDR3 in amino acids: CASSTGTSSPIEQFF. The CDR3 DNA reads as TGCGCCAGCAGCACCGGGACTAGTTCCCCAATTGAGCAGTTCTTC.

This clone was recorded a few times. At the DNA level, this CDR3 is encoded by other sequences in the same sample as well. The gene calls are TRBV6-6 and TRBJ2-5; D ambiguous. The V end lost 0 bases, the J end lost 5 bases, and 4 bases lay between the germline ends. Per germline, CDR1 MNHNY and CDR2 SVGAGI (reference sequence). The CDR3 totals 12 residues. CDR3 in amino acids: CASSYSEETQYF. The DNA of the CDR3 is TGTGCCAGCAGTTACTCTGAGGAGACCCAGTACTTC.

The table lists this clone with a few counts. V usage is TRBV6-5 and J usage is TRBJ2-1, with TRBD2 matching 11 bases. There are 16 residues in the CDR3. V was pared by 4 bases and J by 4 bases, with 6 bases of the junction left unmatched. CDR1 and CDR2 from the germline V gene are MNHEY and SVGAGI. The chain's CDR3 is CASSSPGTSGYNEQFF. The CDR3, as DNA: TGTGCCAGCAGTTCCCCCGGGACTAGCGGATACAATGAGCAGTTCTTC.

The chain recombines TRBV30 with TRBJ2-1, with D uncertain. Trimming stripped 2 bases from V and 10 bases from J, with 15 bases between. This CDR3 has 13 amino acids. The V gene's germline CDR1 is GTSNPN and CDR2 SVGIG (reference sequence). The CDR3 coding sequence is TGTGCCTGGAGTCTGATGACTGACCGGGAGCAGTTCTTC. Amino acids: CAWSLMTDREQFF.

This clone was counted between two and nine times. The chain links TRBV29-1 to TRBJ2-6; 10 bases map to TRBD1. Per germline, CDR1 SQVTM and CDR2 ANQGSEA. This CDR3 has 16 residues. V lost 6 bases, J lost 1 base, and 6 bases stayed unmatched. The CDR3 here is CSVTGGYRSGANVLTF. The CDR3 bases are TGCAGCGTGACAGGGGGCTATCGATCTGGGGCCAACGTCCTGACTTTC.

In this sample, this clone turned up a few times. The chain carries TRBV7-9 and TRBJ1-4; D gene uncertain. V was clipped by 4 bases and J by 7 bases, with 16 bases between them. The length of the CDR3 is 15 residues. Germline V CDR1 and CDR2: SEHNR, FQNEAQ (reference sequence). CDR3: CASSSDGSRGEKLFF. In DNA, the CDR3 is TGTGCCAGCAGCTCCGACGGGAGCCGGGGTGAAAAACTGTTTTTT.

The V call is TRBV19, the J call TRBJ1-2; the D gene is possibly TRBD1 (5 bases). The CDR3 has 14 residues. V lost 7 bases and J lost 7, with 19 bases in between. The germline V gene has CDR1 LNHDA and CDR2 SQIVND (reference sequence). CDR3 amino acids: CASNSLGGQGGYTF. CDR3 coding DNA: TGTGCCAGTAATAGCCTGGGCGGCCAGGGTGGCTACACCTTC.

V and J are TRBV9 and TRBJ2-1; TRBD2 agrees at 10 bases. Germline CDR1 is SGDLS and CDR2 is YYNGEE. The CDR3 contains 17 residues. V lost 4 bases to trimming and J lost 7 bases; unmatched junction nucleotides: 14. The CDR3 bases are TGTGCCAGCAGCCCAAGCCGGGCTAGCGGGAGTCCAAATGAGCAGTTCTTC. Protein sequence: CASSPSRASGSPNEQFF.

This clone occurred a few times. The chain employs TRBV6-6 and TRBJ2-5; 7 bases line up with TRBD2. After removal of 7 bases from V and 5 bases from J, the junction contained 7 bases not matched to a gene. Per the germline V gene, CDR1 is MNHNY and CDR2 is SVGAGI (reference sequence). The CDR3 runs to 13 residues. CDR3 sequence: CASTRGVGETQYF. The DNA for the CDR3 is TGTGCCAGCACACGGGGGGTTGGGGAGACCCAGTACTTC.